The 29 T cell receptor beta chains in this list originate from one sample, sequenced in a study of T-cell memory formation after mild COVID-19. Using its own MiXCR run on the 5' RACE reads, TCRdb lists one record per CDR3 protein. The sample has under 350,000 distinct CDR3 sequences, 15% to 20% seen once. Input material: PBMCs or a T cell subset sorted from them (not recorded which). Receptors were obtained from a man in his late teens or twenties who had mild COVID-19 (a few samples of this study predate the infection). Cell type and time point are not known.

This clonotype was seen many times. The rearrangement links TRBV6-5 to TRBJ2-2, with no clear D. The CDR3 contains 11 residues. Trimming took off 7 bases at V and 6 bases at J, with 6 bases between the two ends. Germline lookup yields CDR1 MNHEY and CDR2 SVGAGI. CDR3 in amino acids: CASTQAGELFF. The CDR3 region has the DNA TGTGCCAGCACCCAGGCCGGGGAGCTGTTTTTT.

V gene TRBV19 combines with J gene TRBJ2-7; 10 bases line up with TRBD1. Unmatched junction bases numbered 9, after V lost 9 bases and J lost 1 base. Germline CDR1 reads LNHDA; CDR2 reads SQIVND (reference sequence). The CDR3 extends over 15 amino acids. The CDR3 region has the DNA TGTGCCAGCGATCCGGGACAGGGGTCTTCCTACGAGCAGTACTTC. This gives the protein CASDPGQGSSYEQYF.

This chain uses TRBV4-3 with TRBJ1-1; D not resolved. Germline V lookup: CDR1 LGHNA, CDR2 YSLEER. This CDR3 is 14 amino acids long. V was shortened by 0 bases and J by 1 base, with 6 bases between the two germline ends. For the CDR3, the DNA is TGCGCCAGCAGCCAAGAAAGGAGGAACACTGAAGCTTTCTTT. Its protein is CASSQERRNTEAFF.

The chain recombines TRBV9 with TRBJ1-2; D remains unclear. Trimming shortened V by 0 bases and J by 7 bases, and 16 bases separated the two germline ends. Germline values: CDR1 SGDLS, CDR2 YYNGEE. There are 15 residues in the CDR3. CDR3 region: CASSVDMGIPSGYTF. CDR3 nucleotides: TGTGCCAGCAGCGTAGATATGGGAATCCCCTCTGGCTACACCTTC.

This clonotype was seen at least ten times. The J gene is TRBJ2-7, the V gene TRBV29-1; 7 nucleotides line up with TRBD1. Germline CDR1 and CDR2: SQVTM and ANQGSEA. The CDR3 is 13 residues long. V was clipped by 6 bases and J by 2 bases; unmatched bases: 7. CDR3 loop: CSVTGANAYEQYF. The CDR3 DNA sequence: TGCAGCGTCACAGGGGCCAATGCCTACGAGCAGTACTTC.

The chain links TRBV7-2 to TRBJ1-4, with D possibly being TRBD1 (5 bases). This CDR3 is built from 16 residues. The V end lost 0 bases, the J end lost 3 bases, and 11 bases lay between the germline ends. Per the germline V gene, CDR1 is SGHTA and CDR2 is FQGNSA. The CDR3 region is CASSLAFGASNEKLFF. The CDR3 region has the DNA TGTGCCAGCAGCTTAGCTTTCGGGGCCTCTAATGAAAAACTGTTTTTT.

This clonotype was found a few times. CDR3 amino acids: CASSETRGGTDTQYF. The CDR3 DNA reads as TGTGCCAGCAGTGAAACCAGGGGTGGGACAGATACGCAGTATTTT. J is TRBJ2-3 and V is TRBV6-4, with D perhaps TRBD1 (6 bases). The ends were cut back, 3 bases at V and 3 bases at J, with 13 bases in the middle. CDR3 length: 15 amino acids. Germline V gene lookup returns CDR1 MRHNA and CDR2 SNTAGT.

This clonotype appeared a few times. This CDR3 reads CASSSGQPQHF. Written as DNA, the CDR3 is TGTGCCAGCAGTTCTGGGCAGCCCCAGCATTTT. V usage is TRBV12-3 or TRBV12-4 and J usage is TRBJ1-5; D uncertain. The CDR3 runs to 11 residues. Between the trimmed V and J ends, which lost 4 bases and 7 bases, there was a span of 5 bases.

This chain uses TRBV6-5 with TRBJ1-2, with a weak D call TRBD1 (5 bases). Germline-derived CDR1 and CDR2 are MNHEY and SVGAGI. The CDR3 runs to 13 residues. Trimming shortened V by 3 bases and J by 4 bases, and 9 bases separated the two germline ends. In DNA form, the CDR3 reads TGTGCCAGCAGTTATACAGGAATCTATGGCTACACCTTC. This codes for CASSYTGIYGYTF.

The V call is TRBV2, the J call TRBJ1-2, with 12 bases that match TRBD1. This CDR3 has 15 amino acids. With 6 bases clipped from V and 8 bases from J, the junction kept 10 bases outside the gene matches. Germline V gene data show CDR1 as SNHLY and CDR2 as FYNNEI. Written as DNA, the CDR3 is TGTGCCAGCAGCTCCGGGACAGGGGGCATCTGGGGCTACACCTTC. Translation: CASSSGTGGIWGYTF.

This clonotype has more than one count but fewer than ten. The V and J genes are TRBV6-5 and TRBJ2-3; D is unclear. The V gene's germline CDR1 is MNHEY and CDR2 SVGAGI. Trimming shortened V by 6 bases and J by 4 bases, and 17 bases separated the two germline ends. CDR3 length: 15 amino acids. The CDR3 region is CASRPVKPVSDTQYF. CDR3 coding DNA: TGTGCCAGCAGGCCCGTCAAGCCAGTTTCAGATACGCAGTATTTT.

This clonotype has just a few counts. The V call is TRBV6-5, the J call TRBJ2-1, with a possible D match to TRBD2 (6 bases). The germline V gene has CDR1 MNHEY and CDR2 SVGAGI. V dropped 6 bases and J dropped 0 bases, with 12 bases sitting between them. The CDR3 loop spans 15 amino acids. CDR3 in amino acids: CASSEGLPSYNEQFF. In nucleotides, the CDR3 is TGTGCCAGCAGCGAGGGACTCCCCTCCTACAATGAGCAGTTCTTC.

This clonotype has just a few counts. This chain links TRBV25-1 with TRBJ1-3; D perhaps matches TRBD1 (6 bases). V shed 1 base and J shed 4 bases, with 17 bases lying between them. Germline V gene lookup returns CDR1 MGHDK and CDR2 SYGVNS. CDR3 length: 17 residues. The CDR3 sequence: CASSEFILAGEGNTIYF. In DNA form, the CDR3 reads TGTGCCAGCAGTGAATTTATCTTGGCAGGGGAAGGAAACACCATATATTTT.

This clonotype was seen only a few times. The chain employs TRBV18 and TRBJ2-7, with D perhaps TRBD1 or TRBD2 (5 bases each). The CDR3 has 16 amino acids. V was trimmed by 0 bases and J by 4 bases, leaving 16 bases between them. CDR1 is KGHSH and CDR2 is LQKENI in the germline V gene. The CDR3 is CASSPPVGETRYEQYF. The CDR3 nucleotides read TGTGCCAGCTCACCACCGGTAGGGGAAACTAGGTACGAGCAGTACTTC.

This clonotype was observed a handful of times. CDR3 loop: CASSKGTGDTGELFF. The CDR3 nucleotides are TGTGCCAGCAGCAAGGGTACAGGGGACACCGGGGAGCTGTTTTTT. The chain uses TRBV4-2 and TRBJ2-2; TRBD1 agrees at 7 bases. CDR3 length equals 15 residues. Germline assignment: CDR1 LGHNA and CDR2 YNFKEQ. Trimming removed 5 bases from V and 3 bases from J; junction bases left unmatched: 6.

J is TRBJ2-7 and V is TRBV27, with D possibly being TRBD1 or TRBD2 (5 bases each). The CDR3 sequence is 14 residues long. CDR1 is MNHEY and CDR2 is SMNVEV in the germline V gene (reference sequence). The V end lost 4 bases, the J end lost 5 bases, and 15 bases lay between the germline ends. CDR3 residues: CASSSGTPWNEQYV. The CDR3 DNA follows: TGTGCCAGCAGTTCGGGGACCCCCTGGAACGAGCAGTACGTC.

This clonotype was observed many times. The chain uses TRBV7-8 and TRBJ2-7, with 13 bases identical to TRBD2. Trimming removed 5 bases from V and 5 bases from J; junction bases left unmatched: 9. The CDR3 spans 16 residues. CDR1 and CDR2 from the germline V gene are SGHVS and FQNEAQ. The CDR3 sequence is CASSASGLAGADEQYF. The CDR3 bases are TGTGCCAGCAGCGCAAGCGGACTAGCGGGGGCAGACGAGCAGTACTTC.

This clonotype was counted between two and nine times. The chain carries TRBV11-2 and TRBJ2-3; D is perhaps TRBD2 (6 bases). V was cut by 5 bases and J by 2 bases, with 17 bases left in between. The CDR3 consists of 16 residues. From germline, CDR1 is SGHAT and CDR2 FQNNGV. The CDR3 loop is CASSNPGLLTTDTQYF. The CDR3 DNA sequence: TGTGCCAGCAGCAATCCGGGACTCCTAACCACAGATACGCAGTATTTT.

This clonotype was counted between two and nine times. The chain carries TRBV29-1 and TRBJ2-7, with D tentatively TRBD1 (6 bases). The V gene lost 4 bases and the J gene lost 5 bases, with 12 bases spanning the gap. Germline lookup yields CDR1 SQVTM and CDR2 ANQGSEA. This CDR3 has 12 amino acids. The CDR3, as DNA: TGCAGCGTTGTTAACAGGGAGAACGAGCAGTACTTC. Its translation is CSVVNRENEQYF.

This clonotype was detected only a few times. The chain recombines TRBV7-2 with TRBJ2-7, with 14 positions matching TRBD2. J lost 3 bases, V lost 5 bases, and 6 bases had no gene match. This CDR3 is built from 16 residues. Looked up from germline, CDR1 is SGHTA and CDR2 is FQGNSA. The CDR3 nucleotides are TGTGCCAGCAGCCATGGGACTAGCGGGGGAGGCTACGAGCAGTACTTC. Amino acid sequence: CASSHGTSGGGYEQYF.

A few counts support this clonotype. The rearrangement uses TRBV7-8 and TRBJ1-5, with 9 bases that match TRBD1. The germline V gene has CDR1 SGHVS and CDR2 FQNEAQ. V shed 0 bases and J 4 bases; nucleotides not matched to a gene: 10. The CDR3 sequence is 18 residues long. The CDR3 DNA reads as TGTGCCAGCAGCTTAGCGCTACAGGGGGCGAGGGGAAATCAGCCCCAGCATTTT. This encodes CASSLALQGARGNQPQHF. The full variable domain, its missing parts supplied by reference TRBV7-8 and TRBJ1-5, is GAGVSQSPRYKVAKRGQDVALRCDPISGHVSLFWYQQALGQGPEFLTYFQNEAQLDKSGLPSDRFFAERPEGSVSTLKIQRTQQEDSAVYLCASSLALQGARGNQPQHFGDGTRLSIL.

This clonotype came up a few times. The genes are TRBV12-3 or TRBV12-4 and TRBJ2-1, with D perhaps given as TRBD1 or TRBD2 (5 bases each). The germline V and J ends were trimmed by 6 bases and 15 bases, with 18 bases remaining between them. This CDR3 is 12 amino acids long. CDR3 loop: CASSRDLGDPFF. The CDR3 region has the DNA TGTGCCAGCAGCCGTGATCTCGGGGACCCGTTCTTC.

This clonotype was recorded a few times. This chain joins TRBV6-6 and TRBJ2-2; D perhaps matches TRBD1 (5 bases). The CDR3 is 16 residues long. The V end lost 6 bases, the J end lost 0 bases, and 14 bases lay between the germline ends. CDR1 is MNHNY and CDR2 is SVGAGI in the germline V gene (reference sequence). The CDR3 loop reads CASSHWTPPNTGELFF. The CDR3 DNA is TGTGCCAGCAGCCATTGGACACCCCCGAACACCGGGGAGCTGTTTTTT.

CDR3 sequence reads: CASSYSSPHQPQHF. The CDR3 DNA sequence: TGTGCCAGCAGTTACTCCTCTCCCCATCAGCCCCAGCATTTT. The chain employs TRBV6-5 and TRBJ1-5, with unresolved D. This CDR3 is built from 14 residues. Trimming pared 0 bases from V and 5 bases from J, leaving 8 bases between. The V gene's germline CDR1 is MNHEY and CDR2 SVGAGI.

This clonotype was counted only a few times. The chain joins TRBV21-1 to TRBJ2-7. TRBV21-1 represents a pseudogene. The CDR3 length is 11 residues. The chain's CDR3 is CASRTTNEQYV. Written as DNA, the CDR3 is TGTGCCAGCAGAACCACGAACGAGCAGTACGTC.

This clonotype turned up a few times. The genes are TRBV6-6 and TRBJ2-3, with TRBD1 matching over 11 bases. J was trimmed by 4 bases and V by 6 bases; bases with no gene match: 6. The V gene's germline CDR1 is MNHNY and CDR2 SVGAGI (reference sequence). CDR3 size: 15 residues. The DNA for the CDR3 is TGTGCCAGCAGGTTGGGACAGGGGGGGGCAGATACGCAGTATTTT. Its protein product is CASRLGQGGADTQYF.

This clonotype showed up many times. One end of the junction varies from germline; a read error may be responsible. Here the CDR3 DNA reads TGTGCCAGCAGCTTAGGTCAGGGCGGCGAGCAGTACTTC. Its translation is CASSLGQGGEQYF. The V gene is TRBV5-1, the J gene TRBJ2-7; D perhaps matches TRBD1 (5 bases). The CDR3 has 13 amino acids. Per the germline V gene, CDR1 is SGHRS and CDR2 is YFSETQ. Full variable domain (remainder filled in from reference TRBV5-1 and TRBJ2-7): KAGVTQTPRYLIKTRGQQVTLSCSPISGHRSVSWYQQTPGQGLQFLFEYFSETQRNKGNFPGRFSGRQFSNSRSEMNVSTLELGDSALYLCASSLGQGGEQYFGPGTRLTVT.

The chain links TRBV6-5 to TRBJ2-2, with 7 bases that match TRBD1. This CDR3 spans 15 amino acids. Losses at the gene ends were 4 bases for V and 1 base for J; bases not matched to a gene: 3. Germline values: CDR1 MNHEY, CDR2 SVGAGI. The CDR3: CASSFWTGNTGELFF. In DNA form, the CDR3 reads TGTGCCAGCAGTTTTTGGACAGGGAACACCGGGGAGCTGTTTTTT.

This clonotype has at least ten counts. This rearrangement joins TRBV7-2 to TRBJ2-7; 7 bases are shared with TRBD2. Germline V CDR1 and CDR2: SGHTA, FQGNSA. The CDR3 length is 13 residues. J was trimmed by 2 bases and V by 5 bases; bases with no gene match: 3. The CDR3 loop is CASSVSGAYEQYF. In DNA form, the CDR3 reads TGTGCCAGCAGCGTAAGCGGGGCCTACGAGCAGTACTTC. The full variable domain, completed using reference TRBV7-2 and TRBJ2-7, is GAGVSQSPSNKVTEKGKDVELRCDPISGHTALYWYRQSLGQGLEFLIYFQGNSAPDKSGLPSDRFSAERTGGSVSTLTIQRTQQEDSAVYLCASSVSGAYEQYFGPGTRLTVT.